The clone carrying this T cell receptor beta chain was recorded many times. CDR3 size: 16 residues. Germline V CDR1 and CDR2: DFQATT, SNEGSKA (reference sequence). With V trimmed by 3 bases and J by 1 base, 5 bases remained unmatched. This sample was included in a study of identical twins. TCRdb re-called the 5' RACE reads through MiXCR, storing one row per CDR3 protein. The sample has about 290,000 distinct CDR3 sequences; nearly 9.5% are singletons. These same records also appear under a second study, on yellow fever vaccine responses in identical twins.

The sequence derives from a young woman in good health. The sequenced sample consisted of CD8+ T cells sorted from blood. The chain uses TRBV20-1 and TRBJ2-7; the match to TRBD2 covers 14 bases. The CDR3 reads CSARGLAGVTSYEQYF. CDR3 in DNA: TGCAGTGCTAGGGGACTAGCGGGAGTTACTTCCTACGAGCAGTACTTC.